These 13 T cell receptor beta chains were all obtained from the same sample, sequenced in a study of identical twins. Each CDR3 protein gets one entry after TCRdb re-called the 5' RACE reads with MiXCR. The sample lists roughly 230,000 distinct CDR3 sequences, around 8% seen once, with less than 4% in the top ten. The data were also submitted as part of a second study, on yellow fever vaccine responses in identical twins.

Source material: CD8+ T cells sorted from blood. The receptor source for this set is a young woman in good health.

At least ten counts were recorded for this clonotype. The chain recombines TRBV12-3 or TRBV12-4 with TRBJ2-2; TRBD1 matches 7 bases. With 2 bases clipped from V and 0 bases from J, the junction kept 6 bases outside the gene matches. The CDR3 length is 17 residues. The CDR3, as DNA: TGTGCCAGCAGTTTACTCCCGGGACAGCCGAACACCGGGGAGCTGTTTTTT. Translating it yields CASSLLPGQPNTGELFF.

The chain is built from TRBV4-3 and TRBJ2-1; 10 bases line up with TRBD1. The germline gives CDR1 LGHNA, CDR2 YSLEER. This CDR3 is 15 amino acids long. With 2 bases clipped from V and 9 bases from J, the junction kept 7 bases outside the gene matches. The CDR3 is CASSQTWTGGSEQFF. CDR3 DNA sequence: TGCGCCAGCAGCCAAACCTGGACAGGGGGTAGTGAGCAGTTCTTC.

This clonotype showed up just a few times. This CDR3 reads CASSFRQNPDTQYF. CDR3 sequence (DNA): TGTGCCAGCAGCTTTAGGCAGAACCCGGATACGCAGTATTTT. The rearrangement links TRBV5-6 to TRBJ2-3; D is unclear. V was clipped by 2 bases and J by 6 bases, with 13 bases between them. Looked up from germline, CDR1 is SGHDT and CDR2 is YYEEEE. The CDR3 length is 14 residues.

This clonotype was counted between two and nine times. The chain combines TRBV20-1 with TRBJ2-1, with D uncertain. Trimming took off 5 bases at V and 4 bases at J, with 9 bases between the two ends. The CDR3 contains 12 residues. Germline CDR1 is DFQATT and CDR2 is SNEGSKA (reference sequence). CDR3 in amino acids: CSAVVQYNEQFF. CDR3 DNA sequence: TGCAGTGCTGTCGTCCAGTACAATGAGCAGTTCTTC.

The rearrangement uses TRBV29-1 and TRBJ2-1; 7 nucleotides agree with TRBD1. The trim removed 6 bases at V and 5 bases at J, leaving 4 bases unmatched. The germline gives CDR1 SQVTM, CDR2 ANQGSEA. CDR3 length: 12 residues. CDR3 sequence reads: CSVGDSNNEQFF. CDR3 sequence (DNA): TGCAGCGTGGGGGACAGCAACAATGAGCAGTTCTTC.

This clonotype was seen at least ten times. The chain uses TRBV7-9 and TRBJ2-2; no clear D. V lost 3 bases and J lost 6, with 11 bases in between. Germline CDR1 reads SEHNR; CDR2 reads FQNEAQ (reference sequence). The CDR3 contains 14 residues. Here the CDR3 DNA reads TGTGCCAGCAGCTTTGGGCAGCTTGCCGGGGAGCTGTTTTTT. Translation: CASSFGQLAGELFF.

This clonotype was recorded once. The CDR3 ends on some other residue instead of the conserved phenylalanine or tryptophan, so this is likely a read error. For the CDR3, the DNA is TGTGCCAGCACCCCCGGCGGGTACGAGCAGTACATC. Its translation: CASTPGGYEQYI. This chain joins TRBV11-2 and TRBJ2-7; TRBD2 might be the D (5 bases). Germline lookup yields CDR1 SGHAT and CDR2 FQNNGV. Trimming cost V 7 bases and J 4 bases, with 11 bases left between them. The CDR3 has 12 amino acids.

This clonotype turned up a few times. J is TRBJ2-7 and V is TRBV7-9, with unresolved D. The germline gives CDR1 SEHNR, CDR2 FQNEAQ (reference sequence). The CDR3 extends over 12 amino acids. V lost 4 bases, J lost 6 bases, and 10 bases lay in between. CDR3: CASSSSGSEQYF. In nucleotides, the CDR3 is TGTGCCAGCAGCTCCAGTGGTAGCGAGCAGTACTTC.

This clonotype was found many times. The chain couples TRBV20-1 to TRBJ2-7; 8 nucleotides line up with TRBD1. Germline V lookup: CDR1 DFQATT, CDR2 SNEGSKA (reference sequence). With V trimmed by 4 bases and J by 3 bases, 8 bases remained unmatched. CDR3 length: 14 amino acids. CDR3 sequence (DNA): TGCAGTGCTAAGGACAGGGATTGGGACTACGAGCAGTACTTC. Translating it yields CSAKDRDWDYEQYF.

This clonotype was recorded many times. The V and J genes are TRBV29-1 and TRBJ1-4; no definite D call. The germline V and J ends were trimmed by 6 bases and 8 bases, with 13 bases remaining between them. Per the germline V gene, CDR1 is SQVTM and CDR2 is ANQGSEA. This CDR3 contains 12 residues. CDR3 coding DNA: TGCAGCGTCATACCTTCCGGGGAAAAACTGTTTTTT. Its translation is CSVIPSGEKLFF.

This clonotype turned up a few times. The chain employs TRBV7-9 and TRBJ2-7, with 13 bases matching TRBD2. The CDR3 sequence is 17 residues long. Germline V gene sequence: CDR1 SEHNR, CDR2 FQNEAQ (reference sequence). Trimming took 5 bases from V and 6 from J; bases not matched to a gene: 13. Here the CDR3 DNA reads TGTGCCAGCAGCCAAACGGGGACTAGCGGGATATCGCTCGAGCAGTACTTC. It encodes CASSQTGTSGISLEQYF.

This clonotype was seen at least ten times. V gene TRBV7-9 combines with J gene TRBJ2-1, with 7 bases lining up with TRBD2. V shed 5 bases and J 10 bases; nucleotides not matched to a gene: 14. The CDR3 sequence is 15 residues long. CDR1 is SEHNR, CDR2 FQNEAQ, per germline (reference sequence). CDR3 DNA: TGTGCCAGCAGCCTCATACGGGGGAGGGAAATGGAGCAGTTCTTC. Encoded protein: CASSLIRGREMEQFF. The full variable domain, completed using reference TRBV7-9 and TRBJ2-1, is DTGVSQNPRHKITKRGQNVTFRCDPISEHNRLYWYRQTLGQGPEFLTYFQNEAQLEKSRLLSDRFSAERPKGSFSTLEIQRTEQGDSAMYLCASSLIRGREMEQFFGPGTRLTVL.

This clonotype was seen a few times. The V and J genes are TRBV6-5 and TRBJ2-7, with 11 bases lining up with TRBD1. Per germline, CDR1 MNHEY and CDR2 SVGAGI. The CDR3 extends over 17 amino acids. V dropped 2 bases and J dropped 1; count of bases not matched to a gene: 7. The CDR3, as DNA: TGTGCCAGCAGTTACACTCGGGACAGGGGGGAATCCTACGAGCAGTACTTC. As protein: CASSYTRDRGESYEQYF.